A single sample is the source of the 17 T cell receptor beta chains below, sequenced in a study of T cell clones after liver transplantation. Clones were sequenced by immunoSEQ multiplex PCR, and TCRdb holds only the in-frame ones, with some missing. The sample records 68,000 or so clones, about 91% being singletons. Sequencing used CD4+ T cells from blood, obtained less than 26 months after liver transplant. The receptors here all came from a human patient who received a liver transplant. Some of these T cells may belong to the graft donor.

This sequence joins TRBV7-2 and TRBJ1-1; D uncertain. Germline CDR1 reads SGHTA; CDR2 reads FQGNSA. CDR3 size: 16 residues. V was shortened by 1 base and J by 1 base, with 13 bases between the two germline ends. The CDR3 loop is CASSLVRINRNTEAFF. The CDR3, as DNA: TGTGCCAGCAGCTTAGTAAGGATCAATCGGAACACTGAAGCTTTCTTT.

This chain connects TRBV6-5 to TRBJ1-1; 7 bases align to TRBD1. CDR3 length equals 14 residues. V lost 4 bases to trimming and J lost 3 bases; unmatched junction nucleotides: 5. Germline values: CDR1 MNHEY, CDR2 SVGAGI. CDR3 nucleotide sequence: TGTGCCAGCAGTTTCCAGGGACAGCACACTGAAGCTTTCTTT. Amino acid sequence: CASSFQGQHTEAFF.

The V call is TRBV20-1, the J call TRBJ2-1; tentatively, D is TRBD2 (5 bases). Germline loops: CDR1 DFQATT, CDR2 SNEGSKA (reference sequence). CDR3 length equals 11 residues. V lost 5 bases, J lost 8 bases, and 10 bases lay in between. CDR3 sequence reads: CSAPLADEQFF. The CDR3 DNA follows: TGCAGTGCTCCTCTAGCCGATGAGCAGTTCTTC.

The chain carries TRBV7-9 and TRBJ2-7; 8 bases agree with TRBD1. This CDR3 is built from 12 residues. The germline V gene has CDR1 SEHNR and CDR2 FQNEAQ (reference sequence). Germline trimming cut 9 bases from V and 9 bases from J; bases unmatched to any gene: 10. The DNA for the CDR3 is TGTGCCAGACGACCCAGGGGGCGCGGGCAGTACTTC. Translation: CARRPRGRGQYF.

The V call is TRBV10-3, the J call TRBJ2-2; 16 bases are a match to TRBD2. The length of the CDR3 is 16 residues. After removal of 7 bases from V and 6 bases from J, the junction contained 5 bases not matched to a gene. Germline CDR1 reads ENHRY; CDR2 reads SYGVKD. The CDR3: CAITTGTSGRAGELFF. The CDR3 bases are TGTGCCATCACCACCGGGACTAGCGGGAGGGCCGGGGAGCTGTTTTTT.

CDR3 amino acids: CASSGSDANTGELFF. DNA for the CDR3: TGTGCCAGCAGCGGCTCCGATGCGAACACCGGGGAGCTGTTTTTT. This rearrangement joins TRBV7-3 to TRBJ2-2; D remains unclear. CDR3 length: 15 residues. Germline V gene data show CDR1 as SGHTA and CDR2 as FQGTGA. Trimming took off 5 bases at V and 0 bases at J, with 10 bases between the two ends.

This chain uses TRBV15 with TRBJ2-1, with 11 bases identical to TRBD2. The junction had 5 bases not matched to a gene; V was cut back by 1 base and J by 6 bases. CDR1 LNHNV and CDR2 YYDKDF come from the germline V gene (reference sequence). The CDR3 sequence is 16 residues long. For the CDR3, the DNA is TGTGCCACCAGCAGAGGGACTAGCGGGTTAATCAATGAGCAGTTCTTC. Amino acids: CATSRGTSGLINEQFF.

The count of this clone is one. The rearrangement uses TRBV6-1 and TRBJ1-2, with 7 bases fitting TRBD1. CDR3 length: 15 residues. Germline CDR1 is MNHNS and CDR2 is SASEGT. V lost 5 bases to trimming and J lost 4 bases; unmatched junction nucleotides: 10. CDR3 region: CASSRQGRDSYGYTF. The CDR3, as DNA: TGTGCCAGCAGTAGACAGGGTAGAGACTCCTATGGCTACACCTTC.

The rearrangement joins TRBV19 to TRBJ2-1; 7 bases agree with TRBD1. There are 14 residues in the CDR3. CDR1 is LNHDA, CDR2 SQIVND, per germline (reference sequence). The V gene end was trimmed by 6 bases and the J gene end by 6 bases; junction bases not matched to a gene: 8. The CDR3: CASSLPNRGNEQFF. The DNA for the CDR3 is TGTGCCAGTAGCCTACCCAACAGGGGCAATGAGCAGTTCTTC.

V is TRBV28 and J is TRBJ2-7, with 7 nucleotides matching TRBD2. Losses at the gene ends were 2 bases for V and 4 bases for J; bases not matched to a gene: 2. This CDR3 is built from 13 residues. CDR1 is MDHEN and CDR2 is SYDVKM in the germline V gene. DNA of the CDR3: TGTGCCAGCAGTTTACTGCGGGGGTACGAGCAGTACTTC. Translation gives CASSLLRGYEQYF.

This chain links TRBV7-3 with TRBJ2-1; 13 positions agree with TRBD2. The CDR3 runs to 15 residues. Germline values: CDR1 SGHTA, CDR2 FQGTGA. V shed 5 bases and J 10 bases; nucleotides not matched to a gene: 8. DNA for the CDR3: TGTGCCAGCAGCCAACTAGCGGGAGGGCCCAGCGAGCAGTTCTTC. This translates into CASSQLAGGPSEQFF.

In the case of this clone: At one end the junction does not follow the germline gene, possibly because of a read error. The gene calls are TRBV20-1 and TRBJ2-1, with D unclear. The CDR3 covers 9 residues. Germline CDR1 is DFQATT and CDR2 is SNEGSKA (reference sequence). The CDR3 bases are TGCAGTGCTGGCCGGCCAGTCGTCTTC. Translation: CSAGRPVVF.

V and J are TRBV11-2 and TRBJ2-5; D assignment may be TRBD1 or TRBD2 (5 bases each). CDR1 is SGHAT, CDR2 FQNNGV, per germline. The V end lost 8 bases, the J end lost 4 bases, and 17 bases lay between the germline ends. There are 14 residues in the CDR3. CDR3 sequence: CASRWGDGTETQYF. The CDR3 DNA is TGTGCCAGCCGGTGGGGAGACGGGACAGAGACCCAGTACTTC.

The chain joins TRBV27 to TRBJ1-1, with D possibly TRBD1 on 6 matching bases. Germline CDR1 MNHEY, CDR2 SMNVEV (reference sequence). The CDR3 runs 15 residues. V was pared by 2 bases and J by 2 bases, with 12 bases between. CDR3 sequence: CASSLRGGQNTEAFF. The CDR3 DNA is TGTGCCAGCAGTTTAAGAGGGGGGCAAAACACTGAAGCTTTCTTT.

The chain joins TRBV4-3 to TRBJ2-3; unclear D gene. From germline, CDR1 is LGHNA and CDR2 YSLEER. Trimming shortened V by 0 bases and J by 7 bases, and 14 bases separated the two germline ends. CDR3 length: 15 residues. The CDR3 here is CASSQEIGSLNTQYF. The CDR3 DNA sequence: TGCGCCAGCAGCCAAGAAATTGGATCCCTGAATACGCAGTATTTT.

This chain links TRBV5-1 with TRBJ1-2, with a tentative D call TRBD1 (6 bases). The CDR3 covers 15 residues. Germline V gene data show CDR1 as SGHRS and CDR2 as YFSETQ. The V and J ends lost 0 bases and 7 bases respectively, with 16 bases between them. The CDR3 coding sequence is TGCGCCAGCAGCTTGGCCCCGAGGGGGGAGAGTGGCTACACCTTC. Amino acids: CASSLAPRGESGYTF.

The chain recombines TRBV25-1 with TRBJ2-1; 8 bases align to TRBD2. The J segment lost 10 bases and the V segment lost 2 bases, leaving 10 bases of the junction unmatched. The germline CDR1 and CDR2 sequences are MGHDK and SYGVNS. The CDR3 covers 15 residues. The CDR3 bases are TGTGCCAGCAGTGAAGTGGTTAGCGGGATTTCCGAGCAGTTCTTC. This sequence encodes CASSEVVSGISEQFF.